Shown below are 18 T cell receptor beta chains from a single sample sequenced in a study of Ad26.COV2.S vaccination and SARS-CoV-2 variants. Treatment of the sample: around 19 received Ad26.COV2.S at low or high dose, single or two shots; a few received placebo; per-sample allocation not given. The samples date from day 63 after the first vaccine or placebo injection. The method was immunoSEQ multiplex PCR; TCRdb's version includes in-frame clones alone and lacks a portion of them. Among hundreds of thousands of clones, roughly 90% were seen once, and the ten largest hold roughly 1.5%. The sequencing used peripheral blood, collected in a trial of Ad26.COV2.S vaccine versus placebo. These receptors came from a person aged 18-65 years who received the Ad26.COV2.S COVID-19 vaccine or a placebo.

CDR3 nucleotide sequence: TGTGCCAGCAGTTTACAAATTAATGAAAAACTGTTTTTT. This sequence encodes CASSLQINEKLFF. The chain links TRBV12-3 or TRBV12-4 to TRBJ1-4; D is uncertain. This CDR3 is built from 13 residues. V lost 2 bases to trimming and J lost 4 bases, with 5 bases between them.

This clone was recorded once. The V and J genes are TRBV27 and TRBJ2-3; 7 bases map to TRBD2. CDR1 and CDR2 from the germline V gene are MNHEY and SMNVEV (reference sequence). This CDR3 spans 14 amino acids. With 2 bases clipped from V and 4 bases from J, the junction kept 3 bases outside the gene matches. As DNA, the CDR3 is TGTGCCAGCAGTTTAGGGGCGGGGGCAGATACGCAGTATTTT. Translation: CASSLGAGADTQYF.

V is TRBV11-2 and J is TRBJ1-5; the D gene is possibly TRBD1 (5 bases). Germline CDR1 and CDR2: SGHAT and FQNNGV. The CDR3 extends over 14 amino acids. V was shortened by 3 bases and J by 7 bases, with 13 bases between the two germline ends. CDR3 loop: CASSLGLSSQPQHF. The CDR3 bases are TGTGCCAGCAGCTTGGGGCTCTCCAGCCAGCCCCAGCATTTT.

The V and J genes are TRBV7-2 and TRBJ2-3; possible D gene TRBD2, 5 bases. Trimming left V 4 bases short and J 5 bases short, with 10 bases between. The germline V gene encodes CDR1 SGHTA and CDR2 FQGNSA. The CDR3 spans 13 residues. The CDR3 loop is CASSSGMKDTQYF. CDR3 coding DNA: TGTGCCAGCAGCTCGGGAATGAAAGATACGCAGTATTTT. The full variable domain, its missing parts supplied by reference TRBV7-2 and TRBJ2-3, is GAGVSQSPSNKVTEKGKDVELRCDPISGHTALYWYRQSLGQGLEFLIYFQGNSAPDKSGLPSDRFSAERTGGSVSTLTIQRTQQEDSAVYLCASSSGMKDTQYFGPGTRLTVL.

This chain links TRBV4-2 with TRBJ2-3, with D perhaps matching TRBD2 (5 bases). Per germline, CDR1 LGHNA and CDR2 YNFKEQ. The V gene lost 7 bases and the J gene lost 4 bases, with 18 bases spanning the gap. This CDR3 has 15 residues. CDR3 in amino acids: CASMPQLGRADTQYF. In DNA, the CDR3 is TGTGCCAGCATGCCCCAACTAGGTCGGGCAGATACGCAGTATTTT.

The V gene is TRBV30, the J gene TRBJ2-1, with D possibly being TRBD2 (5 bases). Germline V CDR1 and CDR2: GTSNPN, SVGIG (reference sequence). Trimming took 3 bases from V and 4 from J, leaving 13 bases between them. The CDR3 extends over 14 amino acids. Here the CDR3 DNA reads TGTGCCTGGAGCCGAGGAGGCCTATACAATGAGCAGTTCTTC. Translation: CAWSRGGLYNEQFF.

The rearrangement uses TRBV7-2 and TRBJ1-5, with D hard to call. The CDR3 has 16 residues. Germline V CDR1 and CDR2: SGHTA, FQGNSA. Trimming shortened V by 5 bases and J by 0 bases, and 14 bases separated the two germline ends. In nucleotides, the CDR3 is TGTGCCAGCAGCCCCAGTTCGGGGAATAGCAATCAGCCCCAGCATTTT. Its protein is CASSPSSGNSNQPQHF.

This clone was seen a single time. The rearrangement links TRBV24-1 to TRBJ1-1; 8 bases are a match to TRBD1. Germline V gene sequence: CDR1 KGHDR, CDR2 SFDVKD. The junction had 8 bases not matched to a gene; V was cut back by 9 bases and J by 6 bases. CDR3 length: 13 residues. The CDR3 DNA is TGTGCCACCTTGACAGGGGAGAGTGCTGAAGCTTTCTTT. Translation: CATLTGESAEAFF.

The chain joins TRBV7-2 to TRBJ1-5; D gene uncertain. V gave up 5 bases and J gave up 10 bases, with 18 bases separating them. Per the germline V gene, CDR1 is SGHTA and CDR2 is FQGNSA. This CDR3 region has 14 residues. CDR3 amino acids: CASSPTPAVSPQHF. CDR3 DNA: TGTGCCAGCAGCCCCACCCCTGCGGTGTCACCCCAGCATTTT.

The chain combines TRBV6-1 with TRBJ1-1; D gene uncertain. Germline loops: CDR1 MNHNS, CDR2 SASEGT. Trimming stripped 2 bases from V and 8 bases from J, with 12 bases between. There are 13 residues in the CDR3. The CDR3 is CASSEIRTFEAFF. The CDR3 bases are TGTGCCAGCAGTGAAATCCGGACGTTCGAAGCTTTCTTT.

This clone was observed a few times. At the DNA level, this CDR3 is encoded by other sequences in the same sample as well. The rearrangement links TRBV19 to TRBJ1-5; D may be TRBD1 (5 bases). Germline CDR1 is LNHDA and CDR2 is SQIVND (reference sequence). The CDR3 length is 14 residues. V lost 2 bases and J 1 base, leaving 6 bases between the germline ends. CDR3 DNA sequence: TGTGCCAGTAGTATACAGGGAAGCAATCAGCCCCAGCATTTT. This codes for CASSIQGSNQPQHF.

This rearrangement joins TRBV19 to TRBJ2-2, with a weak D call TRBD1 (5 bases). This CDR3 comprises 14 residues. The V gene's germline CDR1 is LNHDA and CDR2 SQIVND (reference sequence). Deletions cut 7 bases from V and 1 base from J, with 10 bases between. The CDR3: CASMGRVNTGELFF. CDR3 coding DNA: TGTGCCAGTATGGGCAGGGTGAACACCGGGGAGCTGTTTTTT.

The V call is TRBV9, the J call TRBJ1-1; D call uncertain. Germline assignment: CDR1 SGDLS and CDR2 YYNGEE. V lost 3 bases to trimming and J lost 2 bases, with 11 bases between them. The CDR3 consists of 14 residues. DNA for the CDR3: TGTGCCAGCAGCGGTCTACCGGGTAACACTGAAGCTTTCTTT. Translating gives CASSGLPGNTEAFF. Based on the CDR3 plus reference TRBV9 and TRBJ1-1, the full variable domain is DSGVTQTPKHLITATGQRVTLRCSPRSGDLSVYWYQQSLDQGLQFLIQYYNGEERAKGNILERFSAQQFPDLHSELNLSSLELGDSALYFCASSGLPGNTEAFFGQGTRLTVV.

The table lists this clone with a count of one. The chain employs TRBV4-1 and TRBJ2-1; 12 positions match TRBD2. Unmatched junction bases numbered 2, after V lost 4 bases and J lost 7 bases. The length of the CDR3 is 14 residues. The germline V gene encodes CDR1 MGHRA and CDR2 YSYEKL. The CDR3 DNA reads TGCGCCAGCAGCCTTGGACTAGCGGGGAATGAGCAGTTCTTC. This sequence encodes CASSLGLAGNEQFF.

The CDR3 is CASSRDGRSNYGYTF. Written as DNA, the CDR3 is TGTGCCAGCTCGAGAGATGGACGGTCTAACTATGGCTACACCTTC. This chain connects TRBV7-8 to TRBJ1-2; no firm D call. The CDR3 consists of 15 residues. In germline, CDR1 is SGHVS, CDR2 FQNEAQ. With 8 bases removed from V and 0 bases from J, the gap between germline ends came to 16 bases.

Remarks on this clone: At the DNA level, this CDR3 is encoded by other sequences in the same sample as well. Here the CDR3 DNA reads TGTGCCAGCAGCGTCGGGGGGCCCACTGGAAACACCATATATTTT. It codes for CASSVGGPTGNTIYF. The chain is built from TRBV9 and TRBJ1-3, with D possibly TRBD1 on 6 matching bases. Germline V lookup: CDR1 SGDLS, CDR2 YYNGEE. V lost 2 bases to trimming and J lost 2 bases, with 11 bases between them. The length of the CDR3 is 15 residues.

This chain connects TRBV3-1 (or the pseudogene TRBV3-2) to TRBJ2-1; the match to TRBD2 covers 10 bases. Germline V CDR1 and CDR2: LGHDT, YNNKEL (reference sequence). The CDR3 consists of 17 residues. V gave up 6 bases and J gave up 5 bases; unmatched junction bases: 13. CDR3 amino acids: CASRDAPGTSANNEQFF. Here the CDR3 DNA reads TGTGCCAGCAGAGACGCCCCCGGGACTAGCGCCAACAATGAGCAGTTCTTC.

This clone occurred once. Different DNA sequences within this sample yield the same CDR3. The chain is built from TRBV4-3 and TRBJ1-5; the match to TRBD1 covers 9 bases. V trimming: 3 bases; J trimming: 4 bases; junction bases outside the gene matches: 4. CDR1 LGHNA and CDR2 YSLEER come from the germline V gene. The CDR3 runs to 15 residues. The CDR3 bases are TGCGCCAGCAGCCAGGAAGACAGGGGGAATCAGCCCCAGCATTTT. Amino acids: CASSQEDRGNQPQHF.